The 20 T cell receptor beta chains given below trace back to one sample, sequenced in a study of T cells in Graves' hyperthyroidism and ophthalmopathy. The source material, RNA transcripts, was used to amplify TCR beta CDR3 regions. First-round RT-PCR targeting the TCR CDR3 was performed with the HTBI primer set. TCRdb independently ran MiXCR on the multiplex PCR reads; one entry per CDR3 protein. The table has more than 600,000 distinct CDR3 sequences, less than 20% seen once. What was sequenced was blood. The receptors were gathered from a young man with Graves' hyperthyroidism.

V and J are TRBV9 and TRBJ2-1; weak D call: TRBD1 (6 bases). Germline lookup yields CDR1 SGDLS and CDR2 YYNGEE. The CDR3 runs to 16 residues. The V and J ends lost 2 bases and 0 bases respectively, with 12 bases between them. The CDR3 DNA reads as TGTGCCAGCAGCGTGACTCAGGGGAGCTCCTACAATGAGCAGTTCTTC. Encoded protein: CASSVTQGSSYNEQFF.

As for this clonotype: A much more abundant neighbour one base away suggests this may be a read error. This sequence joins TRBV28 and TRBJ2-3; tentative D call: TRBD1 (6 bases). The CDR3 is 13 residues long. Germline assignment: CDR1 MDHEN and CDR2 SYDVKM. CDR3 DNA: TGTGCCAGCTGTTGGACAGCCCGGGATACGAAGTATTTT. Its translation is CASCWTARDTKYF. Full variable domain (rest looked up from reference TRBV28 and TRBJ2-3): DVKVTQSSRYLVKRTGEKVFLECVQDMDHENMFWYRQDPGLGLRLIYFSYDVKMKEKGDIPEGYSVSREKKERFSLILESASTNQTSMYLCASCWTARDTKYFGPGTRLTVL.

This rearrangement joins TRBV5-5 to TRBJ1-6; D gene ambiguous. Trimming shortened V by 0 bases and J by 7 bases, and 8 bases separated the two germline ends. Germline CDR1 is SGHKS and CDR2 is YYEKEE (reference sequence). There are 14 residues in the CDR3. CDR3 residues: CASSLVVNNSPLHF. The CDR3 DNA is TGTGCCAGCAGCTTGGTAGTAAACAATTCACCCCTCCACTTT.

In its sample, this clonotype was seen a few times. V usage is TRBV28 and J usage is TRBJ2-7, with 8 bases aligning to TRBD1. Germline V gene lookup returns CDR1 MDHEN and CDR2 SYDVKM. V was clipped by 5 bases and J by 5 bases; unmatched bases: 14. The length of the CDR3 is 16 residues. This chain's CDR3 is CASSPSGQGAAHEQYF. CDR3 DNA sequence: TGTGCCAGCAGTCCCTCCGGGCAGGGGGCTGCCCACGAGCAGTACTTC.

Many counts were recorded for this clonotype. V is TRBV20-1 and J is TRBJ2-1; 10 bases fit TRBD2. Germline V CDR1 and CDR2: DFQATT, SNEGSKA (reference sequence). The CDR3 loop spans 19 amino acids. Germline trimming cut 6 bases from V and 0 bases from J; bases unmatched to any gene: 17. Written as DNA, the CDR3 is TGCAGTGCCCCCAGGCCGGGACTAGCGATCCCAGGCTCCTACAATGAGCAGTTCTTC. It encodes CSAPRPGLAIPGSYNEQFF.

This clonotype appeared a few times. This chain links TRBV27 with TRBJ2-5; 8 bases align to TRBD2. Germline CDR1 reads MNHEY; CDR2 reads SMNVEV (reference sequence). This CDR3 has 16 residues. Trimming removed 5 bases from V and 6 bases from J; junction bases left unmatched: 14. For the CDR3, the DNA is TGTGCCAGCAGTCTCCAATCCGGGACTAGTAGCCAGACCCAGTACTTC. Amino acid sequence: CASSLQSGTSSQTQYF.

At least ten counts were recorded for this clonotype. The chain combines TRBV11-2 with TRBJ2-7; unclear D gene. V gave up 4 bases and J gave up 3 bases, with 13 bases separating them. CDR3 length equals 14 residues. Germline CDR1 and CDR2: SGHAT and FQNNGV. The CDR3 here is CASSSDSWGYEQYF. The CDR3 coding sequence is TGTGCCAGCAGCTCTGATTCGTGGGGCTACGAGCAGTACTTC.

This clonotype showed up many times. The gene calls are TRBV2 and TRBJ2-2; D perhaps matches TRBD1 (6 bases). Trimming shortened V by 7 bases and J by 0 bases, and 6 bases separated the two germline ends. The germline gives CDR1 SNHLY, CDR2 FYNNEI. This CDR3 region has 13 residues. For the CDR3, the DNA is TGTGCCAGCACAGGGGCGAACACCGGGGAGCTGTTTTTT. As protein: CASTGANTGELFF.

There are a few counts of this clonotype. The chain combines TRBV20-1 with TRBJ2-2; D possibly matches TRBD1 or TRBD2 (6 bases each). The V end lost 3 bases, the J end lost 5 bases, and 22 bases lay between the germline ends. Germline V lookup: CDR1 DFQATT, CDR2 SNEGSKA (reference sequence). CDR3 size: 17 residues. The CDR3 sequence is CSARVDRRDFGTGELFF. The CDR3 region has the DNA TGCAGTGCTAGGGTCGACAGGAGGGATTTTGGGACCGGGGAGCTGTTTTTT.

This clonotype was observed a single time. The chain employs TRBV4-2 and TRBJ2-1; 9 positions agree with TRBD2. The germline V gene encodes CDR1 LGHNA and CDR2 YNFKEQ. The CDR3 loop spans 17 amino acids. The V and J ends lost 0 bases and 9 bases, in that order; junction bases with no gene match: 12. DNA of the CDR3: TGTGCCAGCAGCCAAGATAGGTTGGTAGCGGGAGAAATTGAGCAGTTCTTC. Translating it yields CASSQDRLVAGEIEQFF.

This clonotype has ten or more counts. The V and J genes are TRBV7-3 and TRBJ2-2; D remains ambiguous. The V gene's germline CDR1 is SGHTA and CDR2 FQGTGA. V was pared by 3 bases and J by 2 bases, with 7 bases between. This CDR3 region has 14 residues. DNA of the CDR3: TGTGCCAGCAGCTTCTTACTTAACACCGGGGAGCTGTTTTTT. Amino acid sequence: CASSFLLNTGELFF. Using reference TRBV7-3 and TRBJ2-2 for the parts outside the CDR3, the full variable domain is GAGVSQTPSNKVTEKGKYVELRCDPISGHTALYWYRQSLGQGPEFLIYFQGTGAADDSGLPNDRFFAVRPEGSVSTLKIQRTERGDSAVYLCASSFLLNTGELFFGEGSRLTVL.

This clonotype was seen many times. The chain combines TRBV20-1 with TRBJ2-7; no definite D call. This CDR3 is 11 amino acids long. Germline V lookup: CDR1 DFQATT, CDR2 SNEGSKA (reference sequence). V was trimmed by 6 bases and J by 4 bases, leaving 10 bases between them. The CDR3 DNA follows: TGCAGTGCCCCTACCCTATACGAGCAGTACTTC. Translation gives CSAPTLYEQYF.

The table lists this clonotype with a few counts. The chain is built from TRBV6-2 or TRBV6-3 and TRBJ2-7; TRBD1 matches 9 bases. The junction had 7 bases not matched to a gene; V was cut back by 5 bases and J by 2 bases. Germline V gene sequence: CDR1 MNHEY, CDR2 SVGEGT. The CDR3 is 15 amino acids. CDR3 sequence reads: CASSALRQGAYEQYF. Here the CDR3 DNA reads TGTGCCAGCAGTGCCCTTCGACAGGGGGCCTACGAGCAGTACTTC.

Comments on this clonotype: A read error may explain this, as a much larger clone is one base away. The chain joins TRBV30 to TRBJ1-5, with TRBD1 identical over 11 bases. The CDR3 has 15 amino acids. The J segment lost 6 bases and the V segment lost 0 bases, leaving 4 bases of the junction unmatched. CDR1 GTSNPN and CDR2 SVGIG come from the germline V gene (reference sequence). CDR3 DNA sequence: TGTGCCTGGAGTGTTCAGGACAGGGGGCTTCAGCCCCAGCATTTT. Protein: CAWSVQDRGLQPQHF.

The chain joins TRBV19 to TRBJ2-2; 8 bases line up with TRBD2. The ends lost 3 bases at V and 2 bases at J; junction bases unmatched: 11. CDR3 length equals 18 residues. The germline V gene encodes CDR1 LNHDA and CDR2 SQIVND (reference sequence). CDR3 bases: TGTGCCAGTAGTATCCTTAGCGGGATCCCTTTAAACACCGGGGAGCTGTTTTTT. It yields the protein CASSILSGIPLNTGELFF.

This clonotype was detected a few times. This chain uses TRBV4-1 with TRBJ2-5, with 7 bases aligning to TRBD2. This CDR3 spans 13 amino acids. Germline V gene lookup returns CDR1 MGHRA and CDR2 YSYEKL. V shed 4 bases and J 4 bases; nucleotides not matched to a gene: 3. Here the CDR3 DNA reads TGCGCCAGCAGCCGCGGGGGAGTAGAGACCCAGTACTTC. It encodes CASSRGGVETQYF.

In this sample, this clonotype turned up many times. The V and J genes are TRBV27 and TRBJ2-1, with D maybe TRBD1 (6 bases). The V gene's germline CDR1 is MNHEY and CDR2 SMNVEV (reference sequence). The CDR3 runs to 14 residues. The V end lost 6 bases, the J end lost 7 bases, and 16 bases lay between the germline ends. The CDR3 DNA sequence: TGTGCCAGCAGGATGTGGACAGCCACTAATGAGCAGTTCTTC. This gives the protein CASRMWTATNEQFF.

At least ten counts were recorded for this clonotype. This chain connects TRBV6-2 or TRBV6-3 to TRBJ1-1; TRBD1 might be the D (6 bases). The germline gives CDR1 MNHEY, CDR2 SVGEGT. V lost 3 bases, J lost 2 bases, and 13 bases lay in between. The length of the CDR3 is 15 residues. This CDR3 is CASSYPGQPNTEAFF. The CDR3 DNA follows: TGTGCCAGCAGTTATCCGGGACAACCCAACACTGAAGCTTTCTTT.

The V gene is TRBV30, the J gene TRBJ2-2; D is uncertain. The CDR3 runs to 14 residues. Between the trimmed V and J ends, which lost 0 bases and 3 bases, there was a span of 8 bases. Germline loops: CDR1 GTSNPN, CDR2 SVGIG (reference sequence). The CDR3 loop reads CAWSVRLDTGELFF. The CDR3 nucleotides are TGTGCCTGGAGTGTACGTCTAGACACCGGGGAGCTGTTTTTT.

The V gene is TRBV3-1, the J gene TRBJ2-2, with a weak D call TRBD1 (6 bases). The CDR3 has 13 amino acids. V shed 1 base and J shed 7 bases, with 7 bases lying between them. From germline, CDR1 is LGHDT and CDR2 YNNKEL (reference sequence). In DNA form, the CDR3 reads TGTGCCAGCAGCCAAGTACAGGGCGGGGAGCTGTTTTTT. Translated: CASSQVQGGELFF.